This T cell receptor (beta chain) was found in a study of post-analysis software for immune sequencing data. Overall study results and limits: Strong co-clustering by F measure was seen for same-batch samples. Comparison of patients with controls showed 4 to 6 TRBV segments more frequent in patients, TRBV5-6, TRBV5-1 and TRBV20-1 among them.

The TCR beta cDNA libraries contained unique molecular identifiers. One entry per CDR3 protein results from TCRdb running MiXCR on the PCR reads. The data contain 450,000 to 650,000 distinct CDR3 sequences, roughly 40% of them singletons. In its sample, this clonotype was seen a few times. Its antigen remains unknown. The CDR3 totals 14 residues. In germline, CDR1 is MGHRA, CDR2 YSYEKL. V lost 2 bases to trimming and J lost 4 bases, with 12 bases between them. The sequenced material came from blood. The chain is built from TRBV4-1 and TRBJ2-7, with a tentative D call TRBD1 (6 bases). The TCR originated in a girl aged 5-17 years with multiple sclerosis. The CDR3 DNA is TGCGCCAGCAGCCAACGGGCAAGGGGGTACGAGCAGTACTTC. It encodes CASSQRARGYEQYF.